This T cell receptor (beta chain) originates from a study of T-cell memory formation after mild COVID-19 (dated by TCRdb to about 2021). Study-level background: TCR sequence clusters from the two donors were found to be largely donor specific. T-cell clones expanding and contracting after mild COVID-19 in two donors were tracked by longitudinal TCRalpha and TCRbeta repertoire sequencing. The cohort was made up of two young adult volunteers, one female and one male, who were previously healthy.

PBMCs were isolated by Ficoll-Paque density gradient centrifugation. Sequencing took place on an Illumina NovaSeq 6000. cDNA libraries for TCRalpha and TCRbeta were prepared by 5'RACE using constant-segment primers, with sample barcodes and unique molecular identifiers added. RNA was extracted from every sample with Trizol reagent. Library amplification was performed in two PCR steps, and a second sample barcode and Illumina TruSeq adapters were introduced in the second step. Libraries were sequenced on an Illumina NovaSeq with 2 x 150 bp paired-end reads. In the authors' own workflow: Reads were demultiplexed and collapsed into UMI-guided consensus sequences with migec v1.2.7. Using mixcr v2.1.11, the UMI consensuses were aligned to TRA and TRB V and J templates and assembled into clonotypes. Expanded or contracted clonotypes were those called significant by both edgeR and NoisET, with noise models trained on biological replicates. For edgeR calls, the thresholds were a false discovery rate-adjusted p below 0.01 and a log2 fold-change of 1. As an exploratory analysis of dynamics, max-normalized trajectories of the 1000 most abundant clonotypes were examined by PCA with hierarchical clustering. Separately sequenced CD4+ and CD8+ repertoires were used to assign a CD4 or CD8 phenotype to each responding clone. TCRdb reworked the public reads: Q25 trimming with fastp, MiXCR clone assembly, productive beta chains retained. Identical CDR3 proteins give one entry, which carries the most common genes and DNA. TCRdb assigned the V and J calls; the authors' analysis was not used. For this sample there are approximately 210,000 distinct CDR3 sequences; 25% to 35% appear just once. The top ten clonotypes cover about an eighth of the sample.

The investigation overall reported the following: Contracting CD4+ clones were found mainly in CM and EM memory subsets, while CD8+ clones were enriched in EMRA. Some responding clones were found in pre-infection memory, which suggests that pre-existing cross-reactive memory T cells took part in the SARS-CoV-2 response. SARS-CoV-2 specificity of the second-wave clones peaking on day 37 was not confirmed. Only a couple of mild cases were covered in the study, and larger cohorts including severe cases with pre-infection samples were considered necessary. Clones that contracted from day 15 to 85 showed balanced CD4/CD8 phenotypes, whereas a second wave of clones that expanded from day 15 to 37 leaned towards CD4+.

Its CDR3 holds 13 amino acids, cysteine through phenylalanine. Only CDR3 DNA is held: 39 bases, read in frame from base 1. V loses 0 bases, J loses 1 base, and the germline ends lie 3 bases apart. The germline V gene (reference sequence) yields SEHNR for CDR1 and FQNEAQ for CDR2. This clonotype was recorded a few times. It has no known antigen specificity. Base qualities are missing; no much larger clone stands one base away. This clonotype was sampled from an adult woman who had mild COVID-19 (a few samples of this study predate the infection). The sample titles of this study are shuffled in the database, so cell type and time point are left out; the donor was told from shared clones. Sequenced material: PBMCs or a T cell subset sorted from them (not recorded which). The chain is assembled from TRBV7-9 and TRBJ1-1, with no reliable assignment of the D segment. The DNA sequence is as follows: TGTGCCAGCAGCTTAGCCACGAACACTGAAGCTTTCTTT. It specifies CASSLATNTEAFF.